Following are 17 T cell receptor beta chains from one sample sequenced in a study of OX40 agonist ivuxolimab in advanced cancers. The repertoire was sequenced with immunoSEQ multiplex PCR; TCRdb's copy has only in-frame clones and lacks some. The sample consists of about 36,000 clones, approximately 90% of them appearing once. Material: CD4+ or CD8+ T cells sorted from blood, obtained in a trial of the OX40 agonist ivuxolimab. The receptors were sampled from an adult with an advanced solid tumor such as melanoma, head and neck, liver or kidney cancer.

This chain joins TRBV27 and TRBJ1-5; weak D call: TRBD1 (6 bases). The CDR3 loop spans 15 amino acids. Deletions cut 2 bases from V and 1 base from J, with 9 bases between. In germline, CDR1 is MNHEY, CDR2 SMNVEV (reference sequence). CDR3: CASSLNQGSNQPQHF. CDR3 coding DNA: TGTGCCAGCAGTTTAAATCAGGGGAGCAATCAGCCCCAGCATTTT.

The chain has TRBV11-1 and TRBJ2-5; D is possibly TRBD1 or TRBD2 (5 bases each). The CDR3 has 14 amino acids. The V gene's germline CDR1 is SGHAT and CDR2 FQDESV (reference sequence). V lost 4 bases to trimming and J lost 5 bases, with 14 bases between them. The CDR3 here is CASSSPGPGETQYF. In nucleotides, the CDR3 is TGTGCCAGCAGCTCTCCGGGGCCAGGGGAGACCCAGTACTTC.

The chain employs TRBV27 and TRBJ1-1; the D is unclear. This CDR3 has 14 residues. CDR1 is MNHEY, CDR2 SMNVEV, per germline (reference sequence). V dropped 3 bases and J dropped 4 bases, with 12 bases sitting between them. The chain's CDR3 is CASSFGVEATEAFF. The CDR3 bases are TGTGCCAGCAGTTTTGGGGTAGAGGCCACTGAAGCTTTCTTT.

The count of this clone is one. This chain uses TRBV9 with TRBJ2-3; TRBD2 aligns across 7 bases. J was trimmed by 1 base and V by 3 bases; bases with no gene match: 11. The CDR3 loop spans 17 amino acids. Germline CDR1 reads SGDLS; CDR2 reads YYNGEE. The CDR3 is CASSAPWGGSRTDTQYF. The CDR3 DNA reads TGTGCCAGCAGCGCTCCTTGGGGGGGGTCTCGCACAGATACGCAGTATTTT.

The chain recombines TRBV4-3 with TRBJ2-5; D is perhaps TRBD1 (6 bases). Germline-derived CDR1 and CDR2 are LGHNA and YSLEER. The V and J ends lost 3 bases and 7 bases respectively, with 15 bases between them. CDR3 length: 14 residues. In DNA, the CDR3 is TGCGCCAGCAGCCACGGACAGTTGGGCGGGACCCAGTACTTC. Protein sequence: CASSHGQLGGTQYF.

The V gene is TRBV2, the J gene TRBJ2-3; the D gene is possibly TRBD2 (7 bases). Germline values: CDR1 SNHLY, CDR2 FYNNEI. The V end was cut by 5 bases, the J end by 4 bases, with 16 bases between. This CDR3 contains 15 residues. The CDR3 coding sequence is TGTGCCAGCAGTTACTCGATGGGGGGGCCAGATACGCAGTATTTT. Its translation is CASSYSMGGPDTQYF.

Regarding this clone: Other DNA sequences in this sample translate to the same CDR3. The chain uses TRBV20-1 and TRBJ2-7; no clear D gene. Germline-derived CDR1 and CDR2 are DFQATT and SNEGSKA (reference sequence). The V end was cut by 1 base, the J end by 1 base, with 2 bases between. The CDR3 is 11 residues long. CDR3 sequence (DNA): TGCAGTGCTAGAGCGTCCTACGAGCAGTACTTC. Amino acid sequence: CSARASYEQYF.

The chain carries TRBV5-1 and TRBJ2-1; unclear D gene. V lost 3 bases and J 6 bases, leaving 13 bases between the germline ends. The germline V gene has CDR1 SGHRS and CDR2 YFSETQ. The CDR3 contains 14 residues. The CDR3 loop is CASSSPLGPNEQFF. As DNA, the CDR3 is TGCGCCAGCAGCTCTCCCCTAGGACCCAATGAGCAGTTCTTC.

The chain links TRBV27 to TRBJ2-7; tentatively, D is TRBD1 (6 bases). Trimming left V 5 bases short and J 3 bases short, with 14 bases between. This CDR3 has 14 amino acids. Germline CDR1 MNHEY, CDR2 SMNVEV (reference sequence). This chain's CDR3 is CASSTRDTNYEQYF. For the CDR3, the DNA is TGTGCCAGCAGTACCCGGGACACTAACTACGAGCAGTACTTC.

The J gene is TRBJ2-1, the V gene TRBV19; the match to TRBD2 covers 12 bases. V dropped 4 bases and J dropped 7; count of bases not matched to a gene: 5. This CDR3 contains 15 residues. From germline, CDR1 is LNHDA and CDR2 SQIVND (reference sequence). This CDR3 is CASSTGLAGLNEQFF. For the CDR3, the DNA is TGTGCCAGTAGTACCGGACTAGCGGGACTGAATGAGCAGTTCTTC.

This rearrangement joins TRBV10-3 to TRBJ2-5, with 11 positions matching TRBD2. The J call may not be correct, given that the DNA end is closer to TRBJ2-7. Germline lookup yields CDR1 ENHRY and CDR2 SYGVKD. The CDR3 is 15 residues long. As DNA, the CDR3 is TGTGCCATCAGTGAGGTGACTAGCGGGATCTACGAGCAGTACTTC. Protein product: CAISEVTSGIYEQYF.

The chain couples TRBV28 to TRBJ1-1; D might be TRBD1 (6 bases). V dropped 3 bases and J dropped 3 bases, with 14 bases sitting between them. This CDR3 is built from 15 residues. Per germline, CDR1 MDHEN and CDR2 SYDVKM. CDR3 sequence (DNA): TGTGCCAGCAGTTTCGCCGGGGGCCGCGACACTGAAGCTTTCTTT. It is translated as CASSFAGGRDTEAFF.

The CDR3 DNA reads as TGTGCCTGGAGTGGAACAACCACGGGTCGGGATGGCTACACCTTC. Translating it yields CAWSGTTTGRDGYTF. V gene TRBV30 combines with J gene TRBJ1-2; D gene unclear. Germline V gene lookup returns CDR1 GTSNPN and CDR2 SVGIG (reference sequence). The CDR3 is 15 residues long. The germline V and J ends were trimmed by 1 base and 6 bases, with 18 bases remaining between them. Combining the CDR3 with reference TRBV30 and TRBJ1-2 gives the whole variable domain SQTIHQWPATLVQPVGSPLSLECTVEGTSNPNLYWYRQAAGRGLQLLFYSVGIGQISSEVPQNLSASRPQDRQFILSSKKLLLSDSGFYLCAWSGTTTGRDGYTFGSGTRLTVV.

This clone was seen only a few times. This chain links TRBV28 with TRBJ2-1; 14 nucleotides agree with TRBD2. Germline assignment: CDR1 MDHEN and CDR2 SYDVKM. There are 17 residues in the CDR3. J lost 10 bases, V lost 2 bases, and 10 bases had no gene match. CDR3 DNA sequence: TGTGCCAGCAGTTTACTCCCGACTAGCGGGAGGGCCCGGGAGCAGTTCTTC. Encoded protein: CASSLLPTSGRAREQFF.

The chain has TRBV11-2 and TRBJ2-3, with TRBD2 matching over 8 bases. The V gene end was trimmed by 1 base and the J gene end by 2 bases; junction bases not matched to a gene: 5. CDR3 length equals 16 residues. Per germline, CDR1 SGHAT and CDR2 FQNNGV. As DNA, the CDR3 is TGTGCCAGCAGCTTAGTACTAGCGGCCGCCACAGATACGCAGTATTTT. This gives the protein CASSLVLAAATDTQYF.

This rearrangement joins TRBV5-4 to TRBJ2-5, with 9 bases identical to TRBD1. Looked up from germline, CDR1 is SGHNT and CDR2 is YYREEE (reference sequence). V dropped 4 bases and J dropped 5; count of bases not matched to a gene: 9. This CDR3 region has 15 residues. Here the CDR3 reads CASSTGTGWGETQYF. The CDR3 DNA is TGTGCCAGCAGCACGGGGACAGGGTGGGGGGAGACCCAGTACTTC.

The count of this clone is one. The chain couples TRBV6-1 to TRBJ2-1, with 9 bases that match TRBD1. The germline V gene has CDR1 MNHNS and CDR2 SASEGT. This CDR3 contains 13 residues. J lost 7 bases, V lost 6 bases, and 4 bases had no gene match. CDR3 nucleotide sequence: TGTGCCAGCAGGGGGACAGGGAGTAATGAGCAGTTCTTC. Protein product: CASRGTGSNEQFF.